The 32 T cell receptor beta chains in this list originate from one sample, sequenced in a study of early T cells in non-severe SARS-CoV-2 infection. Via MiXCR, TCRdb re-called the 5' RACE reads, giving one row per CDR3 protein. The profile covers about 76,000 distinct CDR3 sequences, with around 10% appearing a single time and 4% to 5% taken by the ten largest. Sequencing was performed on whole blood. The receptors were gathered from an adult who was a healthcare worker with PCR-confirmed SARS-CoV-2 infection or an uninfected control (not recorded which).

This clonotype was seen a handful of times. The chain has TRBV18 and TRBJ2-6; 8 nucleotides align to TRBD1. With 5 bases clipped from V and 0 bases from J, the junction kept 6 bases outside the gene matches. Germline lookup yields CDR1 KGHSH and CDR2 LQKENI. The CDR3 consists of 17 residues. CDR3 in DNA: TGTGCCAGCTCAGCCGGGACAGGCTTCTCTGGGGCCAACGTCCTGACTTTC. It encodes CASSAGTGFSGANVLTF. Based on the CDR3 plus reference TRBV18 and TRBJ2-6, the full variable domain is NAGVMQNPRHLVRRRGQEARLRCSPMKGHSHVYWYRQLPEEGLKFMVYLQKENIIDESGMPKERFSAEFPKEGPSILRIQQVVRGDSAAYFCASSAGTGFSGANVLTFGAGSRLTVL.

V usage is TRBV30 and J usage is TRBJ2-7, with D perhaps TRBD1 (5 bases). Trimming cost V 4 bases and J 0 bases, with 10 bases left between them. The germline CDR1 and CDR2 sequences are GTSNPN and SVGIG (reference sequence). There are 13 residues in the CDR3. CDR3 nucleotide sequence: TGTGCCTGGAATCTTCAGGGCTCCTACGAGCAGTACTTC. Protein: CAWNLQGSYEQYF.

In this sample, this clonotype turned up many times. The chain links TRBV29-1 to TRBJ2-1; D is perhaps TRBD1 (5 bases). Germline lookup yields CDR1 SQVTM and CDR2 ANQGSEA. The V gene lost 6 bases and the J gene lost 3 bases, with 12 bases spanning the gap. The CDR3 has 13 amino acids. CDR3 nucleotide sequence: TGCAGCGTCGAGCAGGGTAACTACAATGAGCAGTTCTTC. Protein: CSVEQGNYNEQFF.

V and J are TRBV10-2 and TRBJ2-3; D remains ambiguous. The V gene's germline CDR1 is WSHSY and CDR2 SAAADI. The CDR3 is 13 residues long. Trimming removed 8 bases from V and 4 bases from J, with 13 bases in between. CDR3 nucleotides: TGCGCCAGCCTCGAAGGGAACCCAGATACGCAGTATTTT. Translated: CASLEGNPDTQYF.

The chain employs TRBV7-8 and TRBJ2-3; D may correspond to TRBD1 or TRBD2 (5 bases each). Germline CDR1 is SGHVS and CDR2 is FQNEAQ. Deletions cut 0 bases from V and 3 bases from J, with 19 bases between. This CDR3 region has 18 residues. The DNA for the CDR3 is TGTGCCAGCAGCTTAGCAAGGGTTAGCGATTGGGGGACAGATACGCAGTATTTT. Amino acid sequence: CASSLARVSDWGTDTQYF.

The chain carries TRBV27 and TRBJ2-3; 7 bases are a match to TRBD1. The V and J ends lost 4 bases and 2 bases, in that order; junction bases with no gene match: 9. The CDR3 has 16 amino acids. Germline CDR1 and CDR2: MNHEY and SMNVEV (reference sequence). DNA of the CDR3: TGTGCCAGCAGTTACCTGACAGGGCTATCCACAGATACGCAGTATTTT. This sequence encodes CASSYLTGLSTDTQYF.

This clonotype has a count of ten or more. The CDR3 loop is CASSQGSDTQYF. In DNA, the CDR3 is TGTGCCAGCAGCCAGGGTTCAGATACGCAGTATTTT. The gene calls are TRBV5-4 and TRBJ2-3; tentative D call: TRBD1 (5 bases). V was cut by 4 bases and J by 4 bases, with 7 bases left in between. Germline lookup yields CDR1 SGHNT and CDR2 YYREEE (reference sequence). This CDR3 comprises 12 residues.

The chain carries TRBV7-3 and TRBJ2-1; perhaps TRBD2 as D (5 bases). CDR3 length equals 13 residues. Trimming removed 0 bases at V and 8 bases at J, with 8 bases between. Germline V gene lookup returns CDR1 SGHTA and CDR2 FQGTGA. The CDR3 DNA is TGTGCCAGCAGCTTAACGGGCGGGTATGAGCAGTTCTTC. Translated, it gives CASSLTGGYEQFF.

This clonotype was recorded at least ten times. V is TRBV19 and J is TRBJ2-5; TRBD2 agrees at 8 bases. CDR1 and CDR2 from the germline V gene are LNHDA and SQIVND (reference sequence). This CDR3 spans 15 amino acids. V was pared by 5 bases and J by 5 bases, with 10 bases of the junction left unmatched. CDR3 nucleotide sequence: TGTGCCAGTAGTCCCAGGACTAGCTTGGGGGAGACCCAGTACTTC. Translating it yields CASSPRTSLGETQYF.

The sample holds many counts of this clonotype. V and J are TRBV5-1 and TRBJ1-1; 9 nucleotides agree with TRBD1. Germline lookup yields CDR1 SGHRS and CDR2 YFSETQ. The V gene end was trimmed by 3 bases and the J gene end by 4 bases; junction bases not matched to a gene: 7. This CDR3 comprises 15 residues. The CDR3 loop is CASSWTTGGGTEAFF. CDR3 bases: TGCGCCAGCAGCTGGACGACAGGGGGAGGCACTGAAGCTTTCTTT.

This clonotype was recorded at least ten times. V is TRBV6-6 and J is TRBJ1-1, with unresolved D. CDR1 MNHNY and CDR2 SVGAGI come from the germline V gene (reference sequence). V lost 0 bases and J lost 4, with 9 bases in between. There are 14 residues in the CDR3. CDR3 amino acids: CASSYSYMGTEAFF. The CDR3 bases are TGTGCCAGCAGTTACTCGTACATGGGCACTGAAGCTTTCTTT.

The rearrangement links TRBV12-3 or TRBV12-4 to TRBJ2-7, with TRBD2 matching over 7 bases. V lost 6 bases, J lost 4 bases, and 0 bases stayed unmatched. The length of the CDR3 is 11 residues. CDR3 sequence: CASSGGYEQYF. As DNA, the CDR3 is TGTGCCAGCAGCGGGGGGTACGAGCAGTACTTC.

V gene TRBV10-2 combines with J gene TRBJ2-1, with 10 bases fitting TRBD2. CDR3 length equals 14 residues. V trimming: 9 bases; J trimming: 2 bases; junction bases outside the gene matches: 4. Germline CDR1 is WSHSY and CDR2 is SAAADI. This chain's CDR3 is CARISGGTYNEQFF. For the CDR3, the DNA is TGCGCCAGGATTAGCGGGGGGACCTACAATGAGCAGTTCTTC.

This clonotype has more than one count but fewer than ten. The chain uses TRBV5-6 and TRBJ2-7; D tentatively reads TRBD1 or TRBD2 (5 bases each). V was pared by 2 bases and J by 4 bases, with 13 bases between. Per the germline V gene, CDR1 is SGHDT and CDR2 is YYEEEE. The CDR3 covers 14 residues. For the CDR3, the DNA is TGTGCCAGCAGCTTTCCGGGACGGAGTTACGAGCAGTACTTC. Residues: CASSFPGRSYEQYF.

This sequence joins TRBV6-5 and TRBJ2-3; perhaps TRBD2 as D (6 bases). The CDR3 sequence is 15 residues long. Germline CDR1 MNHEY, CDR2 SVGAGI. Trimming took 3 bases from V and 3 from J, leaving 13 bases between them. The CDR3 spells CASSYGGVSTDTQYF. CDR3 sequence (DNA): TGTGCCAGCAGTTATGGCGGGGTTAGTACAGATACGCAGTATTTT.

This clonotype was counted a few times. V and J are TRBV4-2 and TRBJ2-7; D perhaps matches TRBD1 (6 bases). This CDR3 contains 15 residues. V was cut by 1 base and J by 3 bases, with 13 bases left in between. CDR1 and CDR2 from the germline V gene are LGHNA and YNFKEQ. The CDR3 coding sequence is TGTGCCAGCAGCCAAGTCGACAGGTCCAACTACGAGCAGTACTTC. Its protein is CASSQVDRSNYEQYF.

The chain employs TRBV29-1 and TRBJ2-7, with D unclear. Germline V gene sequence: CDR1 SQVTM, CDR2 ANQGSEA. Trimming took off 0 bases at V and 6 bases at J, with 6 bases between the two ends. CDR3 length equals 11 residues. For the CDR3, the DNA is TGCAGCGTTGAAGATCGACTCGAGCAGTACTTC. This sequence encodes CSVEDRLEQYF.

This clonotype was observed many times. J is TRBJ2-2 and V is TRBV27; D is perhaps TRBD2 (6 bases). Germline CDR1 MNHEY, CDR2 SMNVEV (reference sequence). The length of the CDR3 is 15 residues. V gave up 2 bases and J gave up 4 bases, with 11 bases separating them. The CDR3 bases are TGTGCCAGCAGTTTACTTTTGCGGGGCACCGGGGAGCTGTTTTTT. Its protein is CASSLLLRGTGELFF.

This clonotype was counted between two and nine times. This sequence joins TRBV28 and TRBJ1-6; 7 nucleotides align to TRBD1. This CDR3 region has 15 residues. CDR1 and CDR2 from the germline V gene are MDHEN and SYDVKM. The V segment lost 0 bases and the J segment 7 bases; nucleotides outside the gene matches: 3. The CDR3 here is CASSLWGQLNSPLHF. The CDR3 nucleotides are TGTGCCAGCAGTTTATGGGGACAGCTAAATTCACCCCTCCACTTT.

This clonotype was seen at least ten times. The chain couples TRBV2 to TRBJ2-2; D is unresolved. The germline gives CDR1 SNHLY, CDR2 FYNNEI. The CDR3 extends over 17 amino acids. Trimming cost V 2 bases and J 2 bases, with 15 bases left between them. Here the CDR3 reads CASSETAASTNTGELFF. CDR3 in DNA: TGTGCCAGCAGTGAAACGGCCGCTTCCACAAACACCGGGGAGCTGTTTTTT.

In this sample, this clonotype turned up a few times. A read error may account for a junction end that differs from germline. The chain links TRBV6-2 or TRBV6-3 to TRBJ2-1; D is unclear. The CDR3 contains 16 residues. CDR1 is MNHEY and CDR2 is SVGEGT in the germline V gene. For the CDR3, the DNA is TGTGTCAGCACCAATCCGCCCAGTTTAAACTACAATGAGCAGTTCTTC. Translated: CVSTNPPSLNYNEQFF.

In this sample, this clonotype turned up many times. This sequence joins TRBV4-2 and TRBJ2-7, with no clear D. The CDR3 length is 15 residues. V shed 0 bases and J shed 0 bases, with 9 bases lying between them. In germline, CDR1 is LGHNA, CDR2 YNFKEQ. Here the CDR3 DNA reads TGTGCCAGCAGCCAAGACGCGCGGAGCTCCTACGAGCAGTACTTC. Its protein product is CASSQDARSSYEQYF.

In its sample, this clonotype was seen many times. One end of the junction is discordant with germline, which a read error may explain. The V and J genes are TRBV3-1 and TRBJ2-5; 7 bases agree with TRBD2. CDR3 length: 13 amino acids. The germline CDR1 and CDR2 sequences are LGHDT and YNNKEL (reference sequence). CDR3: CASSPGLQETQYF. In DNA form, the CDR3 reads TGCGCCAGCAGTCCGGGACTACAAGAGACCCAGTACTTC.

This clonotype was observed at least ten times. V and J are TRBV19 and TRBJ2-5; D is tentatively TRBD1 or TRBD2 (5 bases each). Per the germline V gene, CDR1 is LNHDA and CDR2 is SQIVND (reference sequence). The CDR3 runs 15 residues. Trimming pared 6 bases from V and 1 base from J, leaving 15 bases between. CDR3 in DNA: TGTGCCAGTAGCTTATCCGGGACCCTCCAAGAGACCCAGTACTTC. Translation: CASSLSGTLQETQYF.

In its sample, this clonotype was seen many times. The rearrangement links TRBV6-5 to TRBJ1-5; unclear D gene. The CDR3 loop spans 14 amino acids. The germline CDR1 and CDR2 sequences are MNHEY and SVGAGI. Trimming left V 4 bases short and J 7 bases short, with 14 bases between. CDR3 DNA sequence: TGTGCCAGCAGTTCCGGTACATCCTACCAGCCCCAGCATTTT. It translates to CASSSGTSYQPQHF.

CDR3 amino acids: CASSQGVQPQHF. CDR3 nucleotide sequence: TGTGCCAGCAGCCAAGGGGTTCAGCCCCAGCATTTT. The chain carries TRBV3-1 and TRBJ1-5; no reliable D call. The CDR3 runs to 12 residues. Trimming took 1 base from V and 6 from J, leaving 4 bases between them. CDR1 LGHDT and CDR2 YNNKEL come from the germline V gene (reference sequence).

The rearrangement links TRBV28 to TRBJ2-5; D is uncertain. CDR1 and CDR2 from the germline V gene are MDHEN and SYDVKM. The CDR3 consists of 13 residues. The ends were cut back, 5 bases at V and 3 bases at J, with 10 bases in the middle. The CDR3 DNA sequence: TGTGCCAGCAGTCGACTGGTGGAAGAGACCCAGTACTTC. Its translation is CASSRLVEETQYF. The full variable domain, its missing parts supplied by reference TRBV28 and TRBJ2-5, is DVKVTQSSRYLVKRTGEKVFLECVQDMDHENMFWYRQDPGLGLRLIYFSYDVKMKEKGDIPEGYSVSREKKERFSLILESASTNQTSMYLCASSRLVEETQYFGPGTRLLVL.

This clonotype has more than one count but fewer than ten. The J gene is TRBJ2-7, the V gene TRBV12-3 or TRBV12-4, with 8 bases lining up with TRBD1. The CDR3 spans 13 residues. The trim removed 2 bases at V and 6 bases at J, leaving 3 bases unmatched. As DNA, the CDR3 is TGTGCCAGCAGTTTAAAGGACAGGGTCGAGCAGTACTTC. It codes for CASSLKDRVEQYF.

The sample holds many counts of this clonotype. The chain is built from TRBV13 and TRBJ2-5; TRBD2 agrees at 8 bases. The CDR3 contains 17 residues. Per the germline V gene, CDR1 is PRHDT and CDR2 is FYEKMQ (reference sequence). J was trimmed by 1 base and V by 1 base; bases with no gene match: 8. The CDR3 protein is CASSLAGAGGPQETQYF. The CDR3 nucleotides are TGTGCCAGCAGCTTAGCCGGGGCGGGGGGCCCCCAAGAGACCCAGTACTTC.

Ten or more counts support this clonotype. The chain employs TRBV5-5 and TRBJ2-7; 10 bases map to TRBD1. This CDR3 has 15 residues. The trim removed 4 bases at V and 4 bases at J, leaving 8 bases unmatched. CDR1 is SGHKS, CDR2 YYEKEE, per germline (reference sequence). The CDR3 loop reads CASSIVGTGVYEQYF. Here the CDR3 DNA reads TGTGCCAGCAGCATTGTTGGGACAGGGGTGTACGAGCAGTACTTC.

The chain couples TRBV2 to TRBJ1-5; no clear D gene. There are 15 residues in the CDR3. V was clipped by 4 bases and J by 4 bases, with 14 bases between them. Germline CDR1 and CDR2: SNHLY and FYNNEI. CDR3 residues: CASSGPTKGNQPQHF. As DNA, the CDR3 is TGTGCCAGCAGTGGGCCGACTAAGGGAAATCAGCCCCAGCATTTT.

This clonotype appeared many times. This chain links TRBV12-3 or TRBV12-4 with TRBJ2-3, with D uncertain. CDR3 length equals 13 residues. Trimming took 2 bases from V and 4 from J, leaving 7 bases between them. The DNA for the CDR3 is TGTGCCAGCAGTTTATCAGACGCAGATACGCAGTATTTT. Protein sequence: CASSLSDADTQYF.